The 20 T cell receptor beta chains presented below share a single source sample, sequenced in a study of T cells in Graves' hyperthyroidism and ophthalmopathy. Regions amplified from RNA transcripts were the TCR beta CDR3 regions. The primer set for the first-round RT-PCR of the TCR CDR3 was HTBI. TCRdb reprocessed the multiplex PCR reads via MiXCR and lists one record per CDR3 protein. Seen here are just under 750,000 distinct CDR3 sequences, 35% observed once, and the top ten hold around 29%. Sequences were obtained from blood. The origin of the receptors is a woman aged 40 to 50 with Graves' hyperthyroidism.

In this sample, this clonotype turned up a few times. The chain has TRBV19 and TRBJ1-4; D might be TRBD1 (5 bases). Germline V gene lookup returns CDR1 LNHDA and CDR2 SQIVND (reference sequence). Trimming removed 7 bases at V and 3 bases at J, with 9 bases between. The CDR3 has 13 residues. The CDR3 sequence is CASMGGPNEKLFF. The CDR3 nucleotides are TGTGCCAGTATGGGGGGACCTAATGAAAAACTGTTTTTT. The full variable domain, completed using reference TRBV19 and TRBJ1-4, is DGGITQSPKYLFRKEGQNVTLSCEQNLNHDAMYWYRQDPGQGLRLIYYSQIVNDFQKGDIAEGYSVSREKKESFPLTVTSAQKNPTAFYLCASMGGPNEKLFFGSGTQLSVL.

In its sample, this clonotype was seen a few times. The chain links TRBV7-9 to TRBJ2-7; D could derive from TRBD1 or TRBD2 (5 bases each). Germline V lookup: CDR1 SEHNR, CDR2 FQNEAQ (reference sequence). Trimming shortened V by 4 bases and J by 1 base, and 14 bases separated the two germline ends. The CDR3 covers 15 residues. CDR3 protein: CASSSTGQFSYEQYF. The CDR3 DNA reads as TGTGCCAGCAGCTCGACGGGGCAGTTTTCCTACGAGCAGTACTTC.

This clonotype was observed at least ten times. The chain employs TRBV7-9 and TRBJ2-7, with 7 bases fitting TRBD2. The J segment lost 5 bases and the V segment lost 4 bases, leaving 2 bases of the junction unmatched. CDR1 and CDR2 from the germline V gene are SEHNR and FQNEAQ (reference sequence). The CDR3 extends over 12 amino acids. As DNA, the CDR3 is TGTGCCAGCAGCTCGACTAGCAACGAGCAGTACTTC. It codes for CASSSTSNEQYF.

The chain carries TRBV7-9 and TRBJ1-1; unclear D gene. Germline CDR1 SEHNR, CDR2 FQNEAQ (reference sequence). The CDR3 has 13 residues. The V end lost 5 bases, the J end lost 2 bases, and 9 bases lay between the germline ends. The DNA of the CDR3 is TGTGCCAGCAGCCCACCCATAAACACTGAAGCTTTCTTT. Protein sequence: CASSPPINTEAFF.

The J gene is TRBJ2-5, the V gene TRBV20-1; 10 bases agree with TRBD2. The tail of the sequence fits TRBJ2-1 better, so the J call may be wrong. Germline CDR1 is DFQATT and CDR2 is SNEGSKA (reference sequence). The CDR3 length is 15 residues. The CDR3 region is CSARMSLAGANEQFF. The DNA of the CDR3 is TGCAGTGCTAGAATGAGTCTAGCGGGAGCTAATGAGCAGTTCTTC.

The genes are TRBV25-1 and TRBJ1-2, with a possible D match to TRBD1 (5 bases). Germline CDR1 MGHDK, CDR2 SYGVNS. This CDR3 is 13 amino acids long. V was cut by 8 bases and J by 0 bases, with 10 bases left in between. The CDR3 DNA follows: TGTGCCAGCGGTTCGACAGCTAACTATGGCTACACCTTC. Translating it yields CASGSTANYGYTF.

This clonotype was seen only a few times. The chain combines TRBV28 with TRBJ2-5; D perhaps matches TRBD2 (5 bases). This CDR3 has 12 amino acids. CDR1 is MDHEN, CDR2 SYDVKM, per germline. V was cut by 5 bases and J by 7 bases, with 11 bases left in between. CDR3 nucleotides: TGTGCCAGCAGTCCGGAGGATGGGACCCAGTACTTC. Encoded protein: CASSPEDGTQYF.

The rearrangement links TRBV7-2 to TRBJ1-4, with a weak D call TRBD1 (6 bases). Germline assignment: CDR1 SGHTA and CDR2 FQGNSA. Trimming took off 5 bases at V and 8 bases at J, with 12 bases between the two ends. The CDR3 is made up of 13 amino acids. The CDR3 sequence is CASSRMDSEKLFF. Written as DNA, the CDR3 is TGTGCCAGCAGCCGAATGGACAGCGAAAAACTGTTTTTT.

The chain carries TRBV7-9 and TRBJ2-5; 7 bases agree with TRBD2. CDR1 is SEHNR and CDR2 is FQNEAQ in the germline V gene (reference sequence). Trimming took 5 bases from V and 2 from J; bases not matched to a gene: 14. The CDR3 runs to 17 residues. DNA for the CDR3: TGTGCCAGCAGCCAAGATCGGGGAGGGATAGGGCAAGAGACCCAGTACTTC. Its translation: CASSQDRGGIGQETQYF.

The sample holds a few counts of this clonotype. V usage is TRBV5-6 and J usage is TRBJ2-7; possibly TRBD2 for D (6 bases). V lost 5 bases and J 2 bases, leaving 20 bases between the germline ends. CDR1 is SGHDT and CDR2 is YYEEEE in the germline V gene. This CDR3 spans 16 amino acids. The CDR3 spells CASRPTRLVGPYEQYF. The CDR3 DNA reads TGTGCCAGCAGACCAACACGACTAGTAGGTCCCTACGAGCAGTACTTC.

This chain joins TRBV28 and TRBJ2-7, with D maybe TRBD1 (6 bases). The CDR3 contains 14 residues. Trimming removed 5 bases from V and 0 bases from J, with 11 bases in between. Germline loops: CDR1 MDHEN, CDR2 SYDVKM. This CDR3 reads CASSPDSNSYEQYF. DNA for the CDR3: TGTGCCAGCAGTCCGGACAGCAACTCCTACGAGCAGTACTTC.

The chain has TRBV10-1 and TRBJ2-2; no clear D gene. The V end was cut by 5 bases, the J end by 1 base, with 14 bases between. Germline CDR1 reads WNHNN; CDR2 reads SYGVQD (reference sequence). The CDR3 covers 16 residues. CDR3 residues: CASSQTRTGNTGELFF. Written as DNA, the CDR3 is TGCGCCAGCAGTCAGACCAGGACGGGGAACACCGGGGAGCTGTTTTTT.

Details on this clonotype: It may be a read error: a sequence one base away is much more abundant. This chain joins TRBV19 and TRBJ1-5; weak D call: TRBD1 (5 bases). The CDR3 covers 12 residues. The germline CDR1 and CDR2 sequences are LNHDA and SQIVND (reference sequence). V gave up 3 bases and J gave up 12 bases, with 12 bases separating them. For the CDR3, the DNA is TGTGCCAGTAGTATCGCGGCAGGGCTCCAGCATTTT. Translation: CASSIAAGLQHF.

The chain employs TRBV5-4 and TRBJ1-2, with D unclear. V was cut by 0 bases and J by 5 bases, with 14 bases left in between. The length of the CDR3 is 15 residues. Germline CDR1 is SGHNT and CDR2 is YYREEE (reference sequence). The CDR3 nucleotides are TGTGCCAGCAGCTTGGCCGTGGCAGCGGGGTATGGCTACACCTTC. This translates into CASSLAVAAGYGYTF.

This clonotype appeared a few times. This chain joins TRBV5-4 and TRBJ1-1; unclear D gene. V gave up 0 bases and J gave up 6 bases, with 15 bases separating them. The CDR3 totals 15 residues. Germline CDR1 and CDR2: SGHNT and YYREEE (reference sequence). The CDR3 sequence: CASSLEASDLSEAFF. Written as DNA, the CDR3 is TGTGCCAGCAGCTTGGAGGCCTCGGATCTCTCTGAAGCTTTCTTT.

This sequence joins TRBV15 and TRBJ1-5; D is uncertain. The CDR3 extends over 15 amino acids. Germline V gene lookup returns CDR1 LNHNV and CDR2 YYDKDF (reference sequence). With 1 base removed from V and 2 bases from J, the gap between germline ends came to 9 bases. In nucleotides, the CDR3 is TGTGCCACCAGCAGAGGACCCGGAGGCAATCAGCCCCAGCATTTT. This translates into CATSRGPGGNQPQHF. Drawing the rest from reference TRBV15 and TRBJ1-5, the complete variable domain is DAMVIQNPRYQVTQFGKPVTLSCSQTLNHNVMYWYQQKSSQAPKLLFHYYDKDFNNEADTPDNFQSRRPNTSFCFLDIRSPGLGDTAMYLCATSRGPGGNQPQHFGDGTRLSIL.

For this clonotype: One end of the junction fails to match germline, which may point to a read error. The rearrangement links TRBV7-2 to TRBJ1-4; possible D gene TRBD1, 6 bases. CDR3 length: 15 residues. Germline loops: CDR1 SGHTA, CDR2 FQGNSA. The CDR3 loop reads CASSQDWGPGEKLFF. CDR3 coding DNA: TGCGCCAGCAGCCAAGATTGGGGGCCTGGGGAAAAACTGTTTTTT.

The genes are TRBV10-3 and TRBJ2-7; the match to TRBD2 covers 9 bases. The J segment lost 5 bases and the V segment lost 2 bases, leaving 7 bases of the junction unmatched. The CDR3 contains 15 residues. Germline-derived CDR1 and CDR2 are ENHRY and SYGVKD. The CDR3 loop is CAISERQGTSNEQYF. CDR3 nucleotide sequence: TGTGCCATCAGTGAGAGGCAGGGGACTAGCAACGAGCAGTACTTC.

The chain combines TRBV5-8 with TRBJ1-4; maybe TRBD1 (6 bases). Trimming pared 4 bases from V and 7 bases from J, leaving 14 bases between. Germline V gene sequence: CDR1 SGHTS, CDR2 YDEGEE. The CDR3 is 14 residues long. CDR3 loop: CASSQTGLGEKLFF. CDR3 DNA: TGTGCCAGCAGCCAGACAGGTCTTGGTGAAAAACTGTTTTTT.

In regard to this clonotype: The junction departs from germline at one end; a sequencing error may be responsible. CDR3 bases: TGTGCCACCAGTGATCAACAGGGGTGGTCTGAGCAGCTCTTC. Encoded protein: CATSDQQGWSEQLF. The J gene is TRBJ2-7, the V gene TRBV24-1; 7 bases fit TRBD1. The CDR3 extends over 14 amino acids. Germline-derived CDR1 and CDR2 are KGHDR and SFDVKD.